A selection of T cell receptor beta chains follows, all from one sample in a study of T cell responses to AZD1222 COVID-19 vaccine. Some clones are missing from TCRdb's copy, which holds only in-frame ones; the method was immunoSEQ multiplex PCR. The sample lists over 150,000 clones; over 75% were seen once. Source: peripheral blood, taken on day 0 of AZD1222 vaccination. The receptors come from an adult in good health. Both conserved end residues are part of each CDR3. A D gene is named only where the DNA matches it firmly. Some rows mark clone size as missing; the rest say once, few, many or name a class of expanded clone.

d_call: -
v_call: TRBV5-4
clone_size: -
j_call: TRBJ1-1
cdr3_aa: CASSLYQPSNTEAFF

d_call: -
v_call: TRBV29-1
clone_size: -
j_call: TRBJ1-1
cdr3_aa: CSVEAAKAFF

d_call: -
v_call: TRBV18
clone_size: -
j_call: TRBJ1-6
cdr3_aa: CASSPPDIYNSPLHF

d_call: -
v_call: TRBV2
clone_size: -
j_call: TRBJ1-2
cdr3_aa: CASSESGGPPYGYTF

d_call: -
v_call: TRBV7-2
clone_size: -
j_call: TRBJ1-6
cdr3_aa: CASSLSGKGSPLHF

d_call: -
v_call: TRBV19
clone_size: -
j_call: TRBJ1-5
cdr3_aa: CATQEGGNQPQHF

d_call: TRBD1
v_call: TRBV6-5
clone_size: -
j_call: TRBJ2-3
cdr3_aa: CASSIGQGIDTQYF

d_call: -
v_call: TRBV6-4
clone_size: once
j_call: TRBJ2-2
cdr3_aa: CARLTPVQVGELFF

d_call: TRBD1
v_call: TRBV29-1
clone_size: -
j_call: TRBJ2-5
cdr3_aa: CSPTGVGETQYF

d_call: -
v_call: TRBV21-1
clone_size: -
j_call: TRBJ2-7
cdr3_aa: CASSSEAGNPYEQYF

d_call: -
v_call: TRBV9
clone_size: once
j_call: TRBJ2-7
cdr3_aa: CASSPEGNPSEQYF

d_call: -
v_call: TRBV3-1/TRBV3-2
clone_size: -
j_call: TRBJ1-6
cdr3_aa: CASSQRGSPLHF

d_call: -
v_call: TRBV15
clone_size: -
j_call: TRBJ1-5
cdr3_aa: CATSEQDGGGTQHF

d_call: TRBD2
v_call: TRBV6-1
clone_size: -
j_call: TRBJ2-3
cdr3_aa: CASSANRGGRTDTQYF

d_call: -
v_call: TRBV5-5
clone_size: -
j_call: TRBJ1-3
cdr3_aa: CASSFQGFGNTIYF

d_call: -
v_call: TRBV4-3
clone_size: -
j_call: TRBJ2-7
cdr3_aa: CASSQITGNYEQYF

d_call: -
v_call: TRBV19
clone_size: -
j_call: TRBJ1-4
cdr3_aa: CASRPLGPNEKLFF

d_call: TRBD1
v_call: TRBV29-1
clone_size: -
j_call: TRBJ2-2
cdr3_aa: CSVGGTATGELFF

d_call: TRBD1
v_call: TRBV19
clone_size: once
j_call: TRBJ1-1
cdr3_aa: CASSPGQGLVLTEAFF

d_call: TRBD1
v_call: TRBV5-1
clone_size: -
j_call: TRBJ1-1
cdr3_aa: CASSLEGRVQGAGGTEAFF

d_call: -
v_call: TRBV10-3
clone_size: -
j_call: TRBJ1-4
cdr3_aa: CAISPGGGGEKLFF

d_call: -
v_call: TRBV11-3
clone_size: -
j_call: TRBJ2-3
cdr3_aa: CASSKGQRGNTDTQYF

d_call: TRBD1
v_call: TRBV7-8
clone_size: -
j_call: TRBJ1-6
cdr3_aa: CASSLDSGTGDSPLHF

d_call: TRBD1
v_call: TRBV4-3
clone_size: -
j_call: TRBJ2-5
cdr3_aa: CASSRTGSQETQYF

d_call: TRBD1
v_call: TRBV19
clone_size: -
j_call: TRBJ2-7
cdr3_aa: CASSLVSTGPSYEQYF

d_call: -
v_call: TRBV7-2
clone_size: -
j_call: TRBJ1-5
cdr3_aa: CASSLVTGSNQPQHF

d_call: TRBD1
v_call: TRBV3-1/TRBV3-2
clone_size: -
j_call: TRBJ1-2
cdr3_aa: CASSQAGGSRGYTF

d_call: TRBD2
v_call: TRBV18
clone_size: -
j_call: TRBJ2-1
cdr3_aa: CASSPTGGAPGDYNEQFF

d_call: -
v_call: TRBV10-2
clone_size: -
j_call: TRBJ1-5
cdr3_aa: CASSVQASNQPQHF

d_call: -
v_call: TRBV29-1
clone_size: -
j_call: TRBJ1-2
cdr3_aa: CSVEDGYGYTF

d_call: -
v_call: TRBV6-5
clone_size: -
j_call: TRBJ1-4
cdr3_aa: CASSYSSERELFF

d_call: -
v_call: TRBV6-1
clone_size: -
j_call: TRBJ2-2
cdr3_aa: CASSEYWASNTGELFF

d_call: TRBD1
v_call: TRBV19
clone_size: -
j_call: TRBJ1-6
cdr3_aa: CASSQGGQGASLAPLHF

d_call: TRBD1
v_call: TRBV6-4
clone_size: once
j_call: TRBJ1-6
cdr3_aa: CASSEWTGLHF

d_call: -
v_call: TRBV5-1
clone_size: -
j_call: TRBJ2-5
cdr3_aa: CASSRNGAETQYF

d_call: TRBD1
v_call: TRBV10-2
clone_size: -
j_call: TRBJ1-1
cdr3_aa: CASSLGQGYEAFF

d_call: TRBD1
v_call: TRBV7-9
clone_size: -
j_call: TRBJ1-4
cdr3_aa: CASSAGQGNEKLFF

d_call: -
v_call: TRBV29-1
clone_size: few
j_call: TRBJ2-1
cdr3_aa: CSFRWQTYNEQFF

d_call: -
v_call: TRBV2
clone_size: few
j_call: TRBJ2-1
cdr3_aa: CASGQTVALNEQFF

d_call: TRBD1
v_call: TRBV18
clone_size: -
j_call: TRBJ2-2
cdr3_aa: CASSPFRDRGAGELFF

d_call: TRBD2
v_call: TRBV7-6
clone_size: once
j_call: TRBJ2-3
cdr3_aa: CASSLKTSGGAISPDTQYF

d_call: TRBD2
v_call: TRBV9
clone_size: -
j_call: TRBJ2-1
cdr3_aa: CASSVGLAGGPGEQFF

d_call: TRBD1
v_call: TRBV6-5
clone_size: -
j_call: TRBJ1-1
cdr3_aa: CASSSPTGGPTEAFF

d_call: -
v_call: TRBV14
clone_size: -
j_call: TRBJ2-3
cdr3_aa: CASSQDQVYGSTGDRTDTQYF

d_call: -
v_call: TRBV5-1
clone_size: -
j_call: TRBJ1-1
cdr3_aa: CASSGDRGWGTEAFF

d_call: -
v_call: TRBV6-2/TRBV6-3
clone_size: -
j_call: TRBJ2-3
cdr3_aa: CASSLRTLLDTQYF

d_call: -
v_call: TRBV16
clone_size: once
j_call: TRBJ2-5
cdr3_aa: CASSQSVETQYF

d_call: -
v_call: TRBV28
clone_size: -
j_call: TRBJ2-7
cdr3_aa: CASSLGGALTYEQYF

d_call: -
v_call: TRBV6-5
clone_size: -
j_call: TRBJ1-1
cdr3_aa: CASRRGSTEAFF

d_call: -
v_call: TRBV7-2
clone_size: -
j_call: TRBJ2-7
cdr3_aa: CASSSYQSGTLRGVQYF

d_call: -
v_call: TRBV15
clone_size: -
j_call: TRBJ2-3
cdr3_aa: CATSRDYGSTDTQYF

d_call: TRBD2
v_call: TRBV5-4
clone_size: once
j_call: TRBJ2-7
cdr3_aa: CASSSPSGQTYEQYF

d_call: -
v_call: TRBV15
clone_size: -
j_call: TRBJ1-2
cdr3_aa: CATSRGQNYGYTF

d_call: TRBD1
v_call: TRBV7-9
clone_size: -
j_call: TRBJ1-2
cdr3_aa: CASSLGGSGGGYGYTF

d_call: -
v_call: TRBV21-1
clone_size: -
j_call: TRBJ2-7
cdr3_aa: CASSSQGEQYF

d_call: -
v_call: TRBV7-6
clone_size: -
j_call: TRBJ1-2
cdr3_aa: CASSRSILRGANYGYTF